The entry that follows covers one T cell receptor (beta chain) sequence. The antigen is not known. The sample belongs to a study of cytomegalovirus exposure and HLA in healthy donors. Regarding the study as a whole: By HLA locus, TCR association rates varied in a later analysis, with DRB1 showing the most and HLA-C the fewest. In a later analysis, common viral pathogens appeared linked to several of the most significant clusters. A missense variant in DCLRE1C was later tied to TCR beta V- and J-gene trimming.

Use of 60 Vbeta and 13 Jbeta primers characterized the PCR. TCRdb's copy holds only in-frame clones and misses some; the assay was immunoSEQ multiplex PCR. There are approximately 110,000 clones in the sample; about 73% occur only once, and roughly 4% lies in the top ten. Sequencing was done on a sample of PBMCs. This clonotype was obtained from a woman in her forties or fifties in good health and CMV-seropositive.

DNA for the CDR3: TGTGCCAGCAGCGCCCCCGGACAGGGAGTTTACGAGCAGTACTTC. It specifies CASSAPGQGVYEQYF. V and J are TRBV7-9 and TRBJ2-7; 8 bases are a match to TRBD1. V shed 5 bases and J 4 bases; nucleotides not matched to a gene: 10. Germline V gene lookup returns CDR1 SEHNR and CDR2 FQNEAQ (reference sequence). The CDR3 sequence is 15 residues long. Together with reference TRBV7-9 and TRBJ2-7, the CDR3 gives the full variable domain: DTGVSQNPRHKITKRGQNVTFRCDPISEHNRLYWYRQTLGQGPEFLTYFQNEAQLEKSRLLSDRFSAERPKGSFSTLEIQRTEQGDSAMYLCASSAPGQGVYEQYFGPGTRLTVT.